This T cell receptor (beta chain) was obtained from a study of shared T cell receptors in the human thymus. This clone was observed a handful of times. Other DNA sequences in this sample translate to the same CDR3. TCRdb's table, derived via immunoSEQ multiplex PCR, lists solely in-frame clones and lacks some. The repertoire has about 660,000 clones, around 87% of them found once; the top ten carry 0.0094%. This CDR3 has 13 residues. The germline CDR1 and CDR2 sequences are MGHRA and YSYEKL. The V and J ends lost 0 bases and 5 bases respectively, with 5 bases between them. These data were also reused for a study on human thymus T cells. That source adds: The authors found apparently biased V and J gene usage in thymic and blood repertoires. What related research reported was that thymic repertoires overlapped highly among unrelated individuals.

V is TRBV4-1 and J is TRBJ1-5; no firm D call. Sequenced input: thymocytes. The receptor comes from a boy in the first two years of life with a congenital heart defect. The CDR3 DNA reads TGCGCCAGCAGCCAAGAGTCCTATCAGCCCCAGCATTTT. This translates into CASSQESYQPQHF.